This is a list of T cell receptor beta chains from one sample in a study of identical twins. TCRdb recomputed calls from the 5' RACE reads with MiXCR, one row per CDR3 protein. Of approximately 220,000 distinct CDR3 sequences in the sample, 9.4% were seen once. Sample: memory (CD45RO+) T cells sorted from blood. All receptors derive from a young woman in good health. Both conserved end residues are part of each CDR3. Each record gives: J gene, V gene, CDR3 protein.

j_gene: TRBJ2-3; v_gene: TRBV29-1; CDR3aa: CSVDIGGDTQYF
j_gene: TRBJ2-7; v_gene: TRBV20-1; CDR3aa: CSATLRDTSYEQYF
j_gene: TRBJ2-3; v_gene: TRBV10-3; CDR3aa: CAISEVTSGYTDTQYF
j_gene: TRBJ2-1; v_gene: TRBV3-1; CDR3aa: CASSQEWGLAGTSYNEQFF
j_gene: TRBJ1-2; v_gene: TRBV12-3/TRBV12-4; CDR3aa: CASRPGQGARGYTF
j_gene: TRBJ2-1; v_gene: TRBV29-1; CDR3aa: CSVVPSVGALNEQFF
j_gene: TRBJ2-7; v_gene: TRBV12-3/TRBV12-4; CDR3aa: CASSLSPGEQYF
j_gene: TRBJ2-3; v_gene: TRBV20-1; CDR3aa: CSASRDFSFTDTQYF
j_gene: TRBJ2-5; v_gene: TRBV11-3; CDR3aa: CANPGSTYQETQYF
j_gene: TRBJ2-3; v_gene: TRBV29-1; CDR3aa: CSVEGWGPDTQYF
j_gene: TRBJ2-3; v_gene: TRBV7-9; CDR3aa: CASSSGALLRADTQYF
j_gene: TRBJ1-1; v_gene: TRBV5-6; CDR3aa: CASSRRGTNTEAFF
j_gene: TRBJ2-5; v_gene: TRBV5-1; CDR3aa: CASSYFADQETQYF
j_gene: TRBJ1-3; v_gene: TRBV11-2; CDR3aa: CASSFSDNTIYF
j_gene: TRBJ1-6; v_gene: TRBV7-2; CDR3aa: CASSFTSGGPLHF
j_gene: TRBJ2-1; v_gene: TRBV6-2/TRBV6-3; CDR3aa: CASSYPPTGEGSYNEQFF
j_gene: TRBJ2-3; v_gene: TRBV9; CDR3aa: CASAGSIDTQYF
j_gene: TRBJ2-1; v_gene: TRBV20-1; CDR3aa: CSAAGPPASDEQFF
j_gene: TRBJ1-2; v_gene: TRBV6-5; CDR3aa: CASSYKGPGQRYGYTF
j_gene: TRBJ2-7; v_gene: TRBV20-1; CDR3aa: CSAEPVAGNSYEQYF
j_gene: TRBJ2-6; v_gene: TRBV5-1; CDR3aa: CATSSRPTGETGANVLTF
j_gene: TRBJ1-1; v_gene: TRBV18; CDR3aa: CASSPNFNSEAFF
j_gene: TRBJ2-7; v_gene: TRBV6-2/TRBV6-3; CDR3aa: CASSATPGTRGGEQYF
j_gene: TRBJ1-1; v_gene: TRBV6-5; CDR3aa: CASSYSMTAYSTEAFF
j_gene: TRBJ1-2; v_gene: TRBV20-1; CDR3aa: CSATGGYGYTF
j_gene: TRBJ2-2; v_gene: TRBV12-3/TRBV12-4; CDR3aa: CASSYMEQGYGGELFF
j_gene: TRBJ2-7; v_gene: TRBV27; CDR3aa: CASGRNGLNYEQYF
j_gene: TRBJ2-2; v_gene: TRBV12-3/TRBV12-4; CDR3aa: CASSLGTGELFF
j_gene: TRBJ2-2; v_gene: TRBV24-1; CDR3aa: CATSDSTRAGGWTGELFF
j_gene: TRBJ2-3; v_gene: TRBV7-9; CDR3aa: CASSFLGGTDTQYF
j_gene: TRBJ2-3; v_gene: TRBV20-1; CDR3aa: CSARGVGGQADTQYF
j_gene: TRBJ2-1; v_gene: TRBV3-1; CDR3aa: CASTSAGAYNEQFF
j_gene: TRBJ2-2; v_gene: TRBV20-1; CDR3aa: CSARLLSGQGAGGELFF